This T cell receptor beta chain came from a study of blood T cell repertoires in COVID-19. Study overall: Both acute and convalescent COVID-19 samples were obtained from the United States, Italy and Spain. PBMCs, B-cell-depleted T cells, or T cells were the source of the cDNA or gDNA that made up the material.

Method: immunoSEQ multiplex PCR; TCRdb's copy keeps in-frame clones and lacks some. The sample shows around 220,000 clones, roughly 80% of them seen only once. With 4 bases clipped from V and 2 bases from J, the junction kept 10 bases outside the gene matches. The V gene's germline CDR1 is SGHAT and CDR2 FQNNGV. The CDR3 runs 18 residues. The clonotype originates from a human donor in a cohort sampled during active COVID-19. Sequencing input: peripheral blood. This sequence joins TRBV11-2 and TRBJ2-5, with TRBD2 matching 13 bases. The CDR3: CASSSGTGLAGVQETQYF. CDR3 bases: TGTGCCAGCAGCTCCGGGACCGGACTAGCGGGGGTACAAGAGACCCAGTACTTC.